These T cell receptor beta chains were read from a single sample in a study of CD8 T cells in Susac syndrome. TCRdb independently ran MiXCR on the immunoSEQ multiplex PCR reads; one entry per CDR3 protein. The sample gives 200,000 to 250,000 distinct CDR3 sequences, 85% to 95% of which show up once; about 0.14% is in the top ten. The source material was CD4+ T cells from PBMCs. Receptor source: a human donor with Susac syndrome. Both conserved end residues are part of each CDR3. The D gene is left open where the match is weak. Expanded clones get a size class; other rows say once, few or many, or leave the size out.

CDR3 protein: CAWTAGNLYGYTF
CDR3 DNA: TGTGCCTGGACGGCAGGAAACCTCTATGGCTACACCTTC
V gene: TRBV30
J gene: TRBJ1-2
clone size: -
D gene: -

CDR3 protein: CASSFGAANTGELFF
CDR3 DNA: TGTGCCAGCAGCTTCGGGGCAGCGAACACCGGGGAGCTGTTTTTT
V gene: TRBV11-3
J gene: TRBJ2-2
clone size: -
D gene: -

CDR3 protein: CASSDTAVSPLHF
CDR3 DNA: TGTGCCAGCTCGGACACTGCTGTTTCACCCCTCCACTTT
V gene: TRBV12-3/TRBV12-4
J gene: TRBJ1-6
clone size: -
D gene: -

CDR3 protein: CASSFRQGGKDTQYF
CDR3 DNA: TGTGCCAGCAGCTTTAGACAGGGGGGTAAAGATACGCAGTATTTT
V gene: TRBV11-2
J gene: TRBJ2-3
clone size: -
D gene: TRBD1

CDR3 protein: CASSYGWGTSKTDTQYF
CDR3 DNA: TGTGCCAGCAGTTACGGTTGGGGGACTAGTAAGACAGATACGCAGTATTTT
V gene: TRBV6-5
J gene: TRBJ2-3
clone size: -
D gene: TRBD2

CDR3 protein: CASSPGTSQPQHF
CDR3 DNA: TGTGCCAGCAGTCCGGGGACATCTCAGCCCCAGCATTTT
V gene: TRBV12-3/TRBV12-4
J gene: TRBJ1-5
clone size: -
D gene: -

CDR3 protein: CASSQAPLAGGRDTQYF
CDR3 DNA: TGTGCCAGCAGCCAAGCACCCCTAGCGGGGGGCCGAGATACGCAGTATTTT
V gene: TRBV9
J gene: TRBJ2-3
clone size: -
D gene: TRBD2

CDR3 protein: CASSQEHRLSTEAFF
CDR3 DNA: TGTGCCAGCAGCCAAGAACACCGCTTAAGTACTGAAGCTTTCTTT
V gene: TRBV4-2
J gene: TRBJ1-1
clone size: -
D gene: -

CDR3 protein: CASSRPGTKEKLFF
CDR3 DNA: TGTGCCAGCAGCCGACCCGGGACAAAGGAAAAACTGTTTTTT
V gene: TRBV6-2/TRBV6-3
J gene: TRBJ1-4
clone size: once
D gene: -

CDR3 protein: CASSLKGGGTYEQYF
CDR3 DNA: TGTGCCAGCAGTTTAAAGGGTGGGGGAACCTACGAGCAGTACTTC
V gene: TRBV27
J gene: TRBJ2-7
clone size: -
D gene: -

CDR3 protein: CASSLASNLNSPLHF
CDR3 DNA: TGCGCCAGCAGCTTGGCCAGCAACCTTAATTCACCCCTCCACTTT
V gene: TRBV5-1
J gene: TRBJ1-6
clone size: few
D gene: -

CDR3 protein: CASSVDSQETQYF
CDR3 DNA: TGTGCCAGCAGCGTTGACAGCCAAGAGACCCAGTACTTC
V gene: TRBV5-1
J gene: TRBJ2-5
clone size: few
D gene: -

CDR3 protein: CASSYSTVYGYTF
CDR3 DNA: TGTGCCAGCAGTTACTCGACGGTTTATGGCTACACCTTC
V gene: TRBV6-2/TRBV6-3
J gene: TRBJ1-2
clone size: once
D gene: -

CDR3 protein: CASSQDNSGANVLTF
CDR3 DNA: TGCGCCAGCAGCCAAGACAACTCTGGGGCCAACGTCCTGACTTTC
V gene: TRBV4-3
J gene: TRBJ2-6
clone size: -
D gene: -

CDR3 protein: CASSGGAGPQHF
CDR3 DNA: TGTGCCAGCAGTGGAGGGGCCGGGCCCCAGCATTTT
V gene: TRBV27
J gene: TRBJ1-5
clone size: -
D gene: -

CDR3 protein: CSVEETRDTQYF
CDR3 DNA: TGCAGCGTTGAAGAGACAAGGGATACGCAGTATTTT
V gene: TRBV29-1
J gene: TRBJ2-3
clone size: -
D gene: -

CDR3 protein: CASSLTDDSGNEQFF
CDR3 DNA: TGTGCCAGTAGCTTGACTGACGACTCTGGCAATGAGCAGTTCTTC
V gene: TRBV19
J gene: TRBJ2-1
clone size: -
D gene: -

CDR3 protein: CASSRQGAKAEAFF
CDR3 DNA: TGTGCCAGCAGCAGACAGGGGGCGAAGGCTGAAGCTTTCTTT
V gene: TRBV6-5
J gene: TRBJ1-1
clone size: -
D gene: TRBD1

CDR3 protein: CASSPFLIMDYGYTF
CDR3 DNA: TGTGCCAGCAGCCCCTTCTTAATCATGGACTATGGCTACACCTTC
V gene: TRBV7-2
J gene: TRBJ1-2
clone size: once
D gene: -

CDR3 protein: CASSVAGGQTGELFF
CDR3 DNA: TGTGCCAGCAGCGTAGCGGGGGGGCAGACCGGGGAGCTGTTTTTT
V gene: TRBV9
J gene: TRBJ2-2
clone size: -
D gene: TRBD2

CDR3 protein: CASRDHVAGGYTF
CDR3 DNA: TGTGCCAGCAGGGACCACGTTGCGGGAGGCTACACCTTC
V gene: TRBV6-5
J gene: TRBJ1-2
clone size: -
D gene: -

CDR3 protein: CSARDLSRGNTEAFF
CDR3 DNA: TGCAGTGCTAGAGATCTCTCCCGTGGGAACACTGAAGCTTTCTTT
V gene: TRBV20-1
J gene: TRBJ1-1
clone size: -
D gene: -

CDR3 protein: CASSPGTVSNYGYTF
CDR3 DNA: TGTGCCAGCAGCCCGGGGACAGTTTCTAACTATGGCTACACCTTC
V gene: TRBV5-4
J gene: TRBJ1-2
clone size: -
D gene: TRBD1

CDR3 protein: CASSFLGQYNEQFF
CDR3 DNA: TGTGCCAGCAGCTTCCTCGGACAGTACAATGAGCAGTTCTTC
V gene: TRBV7-9
J gene: TRBJ2-1
clone size: -
D gene: -

CDR3 protein: CASTVQGNTEAFF
CDR3 DNA: TGTGCCAGTACCGTACAGGGAAACACTGAAGCTTTCTTT
V gene: TRBV19
J gene: TRBJ1-1
clone size: -
D gene: -

CDR3 protein: CASSPAKNIQYF
CDR3 DNA: TGTGCCAGCAGCCCCGCCAAAAACATTCAGTACTTC
V gene: TRBV13
J gene: TRBJ2-4
clone size: few
D gene: -

CDR3 protein: CASSPTLGEPNTEAFF
CDR3 DNA: TGTGCCAGCAGCCCTACCCTAGGCGAACCGAACACTGAAGCTTTCTTT
V gene: TRBV5-6
J gene: TRBJ1-1
clone size: -
D gene: -

CDR3 protein: CASSPQQGRGDEQYF
CDR3 DNA: TGTGCCAGCAGCCCCCAACAGGGTAGGGGGGACGAGCAGTACTTC
V gene: TRBV5-5
J gene: TRBJ2-7
clone size: -
D gene: -

CDR3 protein: CASSHTLGRSTLQYQETQYF
CDR3 DNA: TGTGCCAGCAGCCATACCCTGGGCAGATCCACGCTACAGTACCAAGAGACCCAGTACTTC
V gene: TRBV6-2/TRBV6-3
J gene: TRBJ2-5
clone size: -
D gene: -

CDR3 protein: CASSGDRLNTEAFF
CDR3 DNA: TGTGCCAGTAGTGGGGACAGGCTGAACACTGAAGCTTTCTTT
V gene: TRBV19
J gene: TRBJ1-1
clone size: few
D gene: TRBD1

CDR3 protein: CASSLVPDREQFF
CDR3 DNA: TGTGCCAGCAGCTTAGTTCCAGACAGGGAGCAGTTCTTC
V gene: TRBV11-2
J gene: TRBJ2-1
clone size: -
D gene: -

CDR3 protein: CASSLESRANTGELFF
CDR3 DNA: TGTGCCAGCAGCTTGGAGAGCAGGGCCAACACCGGGGAGCTGTTTTTT
V gene: TRBV5-4
J gene: TRBJ2-2
clone size: -
D gene: -